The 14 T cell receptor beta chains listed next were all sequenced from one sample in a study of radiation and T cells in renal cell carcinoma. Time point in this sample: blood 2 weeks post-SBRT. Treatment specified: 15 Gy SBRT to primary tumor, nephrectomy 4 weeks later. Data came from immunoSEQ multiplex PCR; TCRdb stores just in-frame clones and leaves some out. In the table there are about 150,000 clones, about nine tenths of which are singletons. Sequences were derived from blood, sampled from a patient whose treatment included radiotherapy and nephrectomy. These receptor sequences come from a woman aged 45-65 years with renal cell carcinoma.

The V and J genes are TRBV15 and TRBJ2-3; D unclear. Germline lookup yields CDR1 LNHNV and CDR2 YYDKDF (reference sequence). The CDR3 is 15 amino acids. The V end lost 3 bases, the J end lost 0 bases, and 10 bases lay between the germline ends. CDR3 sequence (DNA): TGTGCCACCAGCAGGGTCCCTCCTAGCACAGATACGCAGTATTTT. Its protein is CATSRVPPSTDTQYF.

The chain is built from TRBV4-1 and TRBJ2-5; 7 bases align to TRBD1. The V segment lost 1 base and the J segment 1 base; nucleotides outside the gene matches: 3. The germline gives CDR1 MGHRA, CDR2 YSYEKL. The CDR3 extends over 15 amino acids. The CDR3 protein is CASSQGQGVQETQYF. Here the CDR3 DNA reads TGCGCCAGCAGCCAAGGGCAGGGGGTCCAAGAGACCCAGTACTTC.

The CDR3 protein is CASSLGGGVSSYEQYF. Written as DNA, the CDR3 is TGTGCCAGCAGCTTAGGAGGCGGGGTCTCCTCCTACGAGCAGTACTTC. The gene calls are TRBV7-9 and TRBJ2-7, with D possibly TRBD2 on 6 matching bases. V was trimmed by 1 base and J by 0 bases, leaving 13 bases between them. The CDR3 spans 16 residues. CDR1 and CDR2 (germline): SEHNR, FQNEAQ (reference sequence).

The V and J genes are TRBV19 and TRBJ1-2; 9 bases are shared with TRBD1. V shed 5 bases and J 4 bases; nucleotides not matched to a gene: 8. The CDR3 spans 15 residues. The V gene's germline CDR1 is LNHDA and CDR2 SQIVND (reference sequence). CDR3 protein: CASSLQGANTYGYTF. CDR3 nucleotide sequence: TGTGCCAGTAGTTTACAGGGGGCAAATACCTATGGCTACACCTTC.

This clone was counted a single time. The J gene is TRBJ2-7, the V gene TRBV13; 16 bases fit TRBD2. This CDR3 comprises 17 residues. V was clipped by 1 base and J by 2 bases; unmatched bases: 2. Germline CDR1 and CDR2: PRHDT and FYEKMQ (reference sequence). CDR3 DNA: TGTGCCAGCAGCTTAGAGGGACTAGCGGGGGGGGCCTACGAGCAGTACTTC. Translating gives CASSLEGLAGGAYEQYF.

CDR3 bases: TGTGCCAGCAGCTTAGTATCAGGGACAGATACGCAGTATTTT. It translates to CASSLVSGTDTQYF. The chain employs TRBV7-2 and TRBJ2-3; D possibly corresponds to TRBD1 (5 bases). V was cut by 1 base and J by 3 bases, with 8 bases left in between. Germline values: CDR1 SGHTA, CDR2 FQGNSA. The CDR3 has 14 amino acids.

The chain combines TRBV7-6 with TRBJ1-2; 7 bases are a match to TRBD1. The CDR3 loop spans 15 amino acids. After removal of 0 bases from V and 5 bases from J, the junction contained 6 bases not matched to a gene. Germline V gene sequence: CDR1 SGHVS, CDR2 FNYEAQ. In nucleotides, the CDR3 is TGTGCCAGCAGCTTAGCGGAGGGGGCAACATATGGCTACACCTTC. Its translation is CASSLAEGATYGYTF. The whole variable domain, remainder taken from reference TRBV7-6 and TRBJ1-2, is GAGVSQSPRYKVTKRGQDVALRCDPISGHVSLYWYRQALGQGPEFLTYFNYEAQQDKSGLPNDRFSAERPEGSISTLTIQRTEQRDSAMYRCASSLAEGATYGYTFGSGTRLTVV.

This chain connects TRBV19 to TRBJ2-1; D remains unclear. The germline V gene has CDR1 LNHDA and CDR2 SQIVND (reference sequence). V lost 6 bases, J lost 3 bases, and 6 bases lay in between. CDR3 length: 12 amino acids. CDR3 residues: CASRGGYNEQFF. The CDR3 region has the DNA TGTGCCAGTAGGGGCGGCTACAATGAGCAGTTCTTC.

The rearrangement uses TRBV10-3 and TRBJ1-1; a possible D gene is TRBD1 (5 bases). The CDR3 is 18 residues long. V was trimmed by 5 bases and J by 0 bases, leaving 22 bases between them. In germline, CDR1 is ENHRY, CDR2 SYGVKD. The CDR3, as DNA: TGTGCCATCAGTCGGGTAGGTGACAGCCTAAATTTGAACACTGAAGCTTTCTTT. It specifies CAISRVGDSLNLNTEAFF.

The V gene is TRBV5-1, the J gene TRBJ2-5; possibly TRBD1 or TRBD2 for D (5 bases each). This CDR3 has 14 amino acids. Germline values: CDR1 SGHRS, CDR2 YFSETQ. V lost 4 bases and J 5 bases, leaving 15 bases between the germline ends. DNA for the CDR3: TGCGCCAGCAGCAGGGACGGTCTTTGGGAGACCCAGTACTTC. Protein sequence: CASSRDGLWETQYF.

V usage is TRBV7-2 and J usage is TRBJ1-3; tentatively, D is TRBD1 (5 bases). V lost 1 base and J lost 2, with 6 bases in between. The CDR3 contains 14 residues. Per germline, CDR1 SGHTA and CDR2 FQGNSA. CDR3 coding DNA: TGTGCCAGCAGCTTAGTCAGGGCTGGAAACACCATATATTTT. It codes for CASSLVRAGNTIYF.

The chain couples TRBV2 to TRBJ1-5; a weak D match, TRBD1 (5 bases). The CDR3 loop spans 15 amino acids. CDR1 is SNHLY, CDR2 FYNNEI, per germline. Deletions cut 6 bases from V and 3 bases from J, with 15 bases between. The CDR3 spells CASRIFQGSNQPQHF. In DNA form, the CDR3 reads TGTGCCAGCAGGATATTTCAGGGTTCCAATCAGCCCCAGCATTTT.

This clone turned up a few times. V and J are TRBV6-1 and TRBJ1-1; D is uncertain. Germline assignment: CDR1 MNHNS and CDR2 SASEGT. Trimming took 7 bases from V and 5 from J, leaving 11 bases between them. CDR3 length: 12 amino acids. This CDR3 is CASIVRETEAFF. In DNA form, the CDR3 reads TGTGCCAGCATTGTGAGGGAAACTGAAGCTTTCTTT.

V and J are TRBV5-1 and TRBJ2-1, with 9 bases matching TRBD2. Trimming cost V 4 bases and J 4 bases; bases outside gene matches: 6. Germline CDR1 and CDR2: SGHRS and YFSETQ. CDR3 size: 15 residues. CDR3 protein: CASSISGGTYNEQFF. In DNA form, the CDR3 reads TGCGCCAGCAGCATTAGCGGGGGAACATACAATGAGCAGTTCTTC. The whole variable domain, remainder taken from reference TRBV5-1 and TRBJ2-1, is KAGVTQTPRYLIKTRGQQVTLSCSPISGHRSVSWYQQTPGQGLQFLFEYFSETQRNKGNFPGRFSGRQFSNSRSEMNVSTLELGDSALYLCASSISGGTYNEQFFGPGTRLTVL.